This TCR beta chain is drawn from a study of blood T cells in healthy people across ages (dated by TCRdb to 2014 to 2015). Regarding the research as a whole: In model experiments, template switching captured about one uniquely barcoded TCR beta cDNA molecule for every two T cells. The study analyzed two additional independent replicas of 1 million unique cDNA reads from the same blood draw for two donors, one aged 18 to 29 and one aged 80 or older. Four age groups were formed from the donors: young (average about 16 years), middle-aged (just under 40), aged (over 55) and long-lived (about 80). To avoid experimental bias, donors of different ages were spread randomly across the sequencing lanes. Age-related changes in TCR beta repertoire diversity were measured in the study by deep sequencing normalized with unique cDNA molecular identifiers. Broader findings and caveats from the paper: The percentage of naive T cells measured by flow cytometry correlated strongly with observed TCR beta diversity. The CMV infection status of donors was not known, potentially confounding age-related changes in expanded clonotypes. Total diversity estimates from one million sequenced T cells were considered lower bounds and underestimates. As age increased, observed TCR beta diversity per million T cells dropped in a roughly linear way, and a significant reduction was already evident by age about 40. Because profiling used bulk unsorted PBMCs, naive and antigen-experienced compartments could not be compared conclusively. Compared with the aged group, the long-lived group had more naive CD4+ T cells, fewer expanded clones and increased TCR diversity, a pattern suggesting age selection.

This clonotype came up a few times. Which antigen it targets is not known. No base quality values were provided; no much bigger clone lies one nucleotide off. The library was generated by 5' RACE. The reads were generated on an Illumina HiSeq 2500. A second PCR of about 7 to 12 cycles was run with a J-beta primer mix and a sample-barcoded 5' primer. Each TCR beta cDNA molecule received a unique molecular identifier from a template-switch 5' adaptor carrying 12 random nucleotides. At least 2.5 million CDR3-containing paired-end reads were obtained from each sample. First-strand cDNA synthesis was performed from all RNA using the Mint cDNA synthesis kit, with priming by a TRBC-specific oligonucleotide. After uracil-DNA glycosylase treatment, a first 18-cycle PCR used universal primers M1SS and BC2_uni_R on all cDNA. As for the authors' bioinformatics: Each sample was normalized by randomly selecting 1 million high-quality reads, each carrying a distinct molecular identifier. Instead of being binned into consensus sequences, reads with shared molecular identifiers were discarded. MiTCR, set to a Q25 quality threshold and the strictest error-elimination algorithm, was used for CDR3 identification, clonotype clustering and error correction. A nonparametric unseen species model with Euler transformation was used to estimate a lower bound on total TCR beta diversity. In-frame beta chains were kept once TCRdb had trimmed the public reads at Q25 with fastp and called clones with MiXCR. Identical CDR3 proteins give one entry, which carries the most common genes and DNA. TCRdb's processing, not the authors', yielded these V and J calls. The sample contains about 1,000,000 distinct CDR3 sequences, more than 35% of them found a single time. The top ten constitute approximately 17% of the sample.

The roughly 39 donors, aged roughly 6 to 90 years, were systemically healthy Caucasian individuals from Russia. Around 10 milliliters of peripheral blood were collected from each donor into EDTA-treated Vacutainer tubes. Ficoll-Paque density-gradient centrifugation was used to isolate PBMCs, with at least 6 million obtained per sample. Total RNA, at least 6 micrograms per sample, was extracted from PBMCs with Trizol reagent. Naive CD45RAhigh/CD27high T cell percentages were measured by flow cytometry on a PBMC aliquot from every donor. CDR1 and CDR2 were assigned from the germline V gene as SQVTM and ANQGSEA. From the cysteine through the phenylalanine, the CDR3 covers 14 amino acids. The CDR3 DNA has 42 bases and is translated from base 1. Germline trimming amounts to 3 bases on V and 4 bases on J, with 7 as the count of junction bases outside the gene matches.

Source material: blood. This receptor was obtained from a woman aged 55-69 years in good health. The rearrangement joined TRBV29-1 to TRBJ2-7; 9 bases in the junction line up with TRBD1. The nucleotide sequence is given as TGCAGCGTTGAGCTACAGGGGGCGCTTTACGAGCAGTACTTC. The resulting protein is CSVELQGALYEQYF.